This T cell receptor beta chain emerged from a study of patients and donors after allogeneic stem cell transplantation. TCRdb fed the RT-PCR reads into MiXCR, producing one record per CDR3 protein. The table lists hundreds of thousands of distinct CDR3 sequences, approximately 16% of them singletons. V lost 1 base to trimming and J lost 5 bases, with 15 bases between them. The CDR3 totals 16 residues. The receptor was isolated from a human donor who was either an allogeneic HSCT recipient or a stem cell or donor lymphocyte infusion donor (not recorded which). It is not recorded whose cells these are; they may come from a transplant donor. Sequencing used blood, either unsorted or a sorted T cell fraction (not recorded which). The rearrangement uses TRBV12-3 or TRBV12-4 and TRBJ2-1, with D unclear. The CDR3 nucleotides read TGTGCCAGCAGTTTAGGCGTCAGGATGAATAACAATGAGCAGTTCTTC. It is translated as CASSLGVRMNNNEQFF.